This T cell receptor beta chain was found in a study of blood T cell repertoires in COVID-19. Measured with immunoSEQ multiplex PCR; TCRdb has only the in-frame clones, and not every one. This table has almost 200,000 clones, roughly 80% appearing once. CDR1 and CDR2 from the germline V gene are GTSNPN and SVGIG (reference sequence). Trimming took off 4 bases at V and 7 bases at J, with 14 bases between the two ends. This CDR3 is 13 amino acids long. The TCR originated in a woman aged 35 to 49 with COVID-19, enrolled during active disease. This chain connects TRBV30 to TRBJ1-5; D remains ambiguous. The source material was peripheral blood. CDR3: CAWNREYGQPQHF. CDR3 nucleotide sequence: TGTGCCTGGAATAGGGAGTACGGGCAGCCCCAGCATTTT.